The clone carrying this TCR beta chain occurred a few times. Antigen: not known. Ophthalmopathy cases scored 3 or more on the Clinical Activity Score and 4 or more on NOSPECS grade, with duration below 3 months. Fresh peripheral blood, around 9.3 ml, was the source of the PBMCs. Authors of the study amplified TCR beta CDR3 regions from RNA transcripts. First-round RT-PCR with HTBI primers amplified the TCR CDR3 region. From the multiplex PCR reads, TCRdb called clonotypes with MiXCR, one entry per CDR3 protein. In the table there are approximately 620,000 distinct CDR3 sequences, roughly 16% of which are singletons. This specimen belongs to a study of T cells in Graves' hyperthyroidism and ophthalmopathy. Looking at the study overall: Staff took peripheral blood when the initial diagnosis was made, before any treatment began. Notes on the study in general: The majority of expanded thyroid clonotypes above 0.001 also appeared in blood.

The V gene's germline CDR1 is SGDLS and CDR2 YYNGEE. The V end lost 1 base, the J end lost 2 bases, and 11 bases lay between the germline ends. CDR3 length: 15 residues. Sequencing input: blood. This TCR came from a woman aged 40 to 50 with Graves' ophthalmopathy. The rearrangement joins TRBV9 to TRBJ2-3; either TRBD1 or TRBD2 may supply D (5 bases each). The CDR3 protein is CASSVRGPPTDTQYF. The CDR3 DNA reads as TGTGCCAGCAGCGTAAGGGGACCCCCCACAGATACGCAGTATTTT.